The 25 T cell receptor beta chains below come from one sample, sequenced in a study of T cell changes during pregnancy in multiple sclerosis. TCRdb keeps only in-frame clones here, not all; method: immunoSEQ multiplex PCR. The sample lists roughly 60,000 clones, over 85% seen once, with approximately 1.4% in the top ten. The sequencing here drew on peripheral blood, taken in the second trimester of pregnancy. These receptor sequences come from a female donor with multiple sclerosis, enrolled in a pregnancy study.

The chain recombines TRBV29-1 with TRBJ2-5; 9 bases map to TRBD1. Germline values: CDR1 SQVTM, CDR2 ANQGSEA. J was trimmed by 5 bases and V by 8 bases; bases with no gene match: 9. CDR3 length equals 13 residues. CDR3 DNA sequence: TGCAGCACCCGGGACAGGGCGCGGGAGACCCAGTACTTC. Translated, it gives CSTRDRARETQYF.

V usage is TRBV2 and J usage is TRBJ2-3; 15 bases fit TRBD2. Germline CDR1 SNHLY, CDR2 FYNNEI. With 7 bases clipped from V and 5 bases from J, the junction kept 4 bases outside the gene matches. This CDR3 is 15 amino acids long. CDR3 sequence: CASTRGLAGGDTQYF. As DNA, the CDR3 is TGTGCCAGCACCAGGGGACTAGCGGGAGGAGATACGCAGTATTTT.

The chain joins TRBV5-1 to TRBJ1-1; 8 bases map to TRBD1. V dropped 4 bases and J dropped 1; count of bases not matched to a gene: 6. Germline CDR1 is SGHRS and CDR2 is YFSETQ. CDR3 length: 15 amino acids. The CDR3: CASSPLTGENTEAFF. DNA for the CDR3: TGCGCCAGCAGCCCGCTGACAGGGGAGAACACTGAAGCTTTCTTT.

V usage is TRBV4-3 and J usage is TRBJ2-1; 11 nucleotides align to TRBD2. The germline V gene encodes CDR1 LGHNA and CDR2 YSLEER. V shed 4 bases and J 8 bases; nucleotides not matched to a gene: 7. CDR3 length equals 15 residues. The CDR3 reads CASSLLAGGIDEQFF. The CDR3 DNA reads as TGCGCCAGCAGCCTTTTAGCGGGAGGGATCGATGAGCAGTTCTTC.

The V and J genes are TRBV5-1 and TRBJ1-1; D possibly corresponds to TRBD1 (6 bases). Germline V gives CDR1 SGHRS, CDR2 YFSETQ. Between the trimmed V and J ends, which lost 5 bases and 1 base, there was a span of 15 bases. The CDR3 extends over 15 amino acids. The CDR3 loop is CASRDSSLGNTEAFF. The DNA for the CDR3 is TGCGCCAGCAGGGACAGCTCATTGGGGAACACTGAAGCTTTCTTT.

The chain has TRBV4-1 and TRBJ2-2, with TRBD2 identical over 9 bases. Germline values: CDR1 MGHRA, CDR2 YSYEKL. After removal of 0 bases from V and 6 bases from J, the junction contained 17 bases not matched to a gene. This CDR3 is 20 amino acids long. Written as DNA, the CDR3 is TGCGCCAGCAGCCAAGATTCTAGCCGCGGGAGGGCCGAGGGCCCCGGGGAGCTGTTTTTT. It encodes CASSQDSSRGRAEGPGELFF.

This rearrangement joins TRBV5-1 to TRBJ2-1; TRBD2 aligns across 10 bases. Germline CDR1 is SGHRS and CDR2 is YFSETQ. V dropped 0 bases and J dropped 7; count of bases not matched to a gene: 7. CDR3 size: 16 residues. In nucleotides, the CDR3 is TGCGCCAGCAGCTTGGTGAGCGGGAGGGTATGGAATGAGCAGTTCTTC. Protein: CASSLVSGRVWNEQFF.

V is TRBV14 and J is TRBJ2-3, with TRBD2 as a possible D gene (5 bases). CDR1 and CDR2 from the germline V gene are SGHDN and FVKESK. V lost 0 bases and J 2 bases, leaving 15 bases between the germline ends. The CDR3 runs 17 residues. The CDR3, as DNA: TGTGCCAGCAGCCAAGAGACGTTAGCCGGGATCACAGATACGCAGTATTTT. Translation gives CASSQETLAGITDTQYF.

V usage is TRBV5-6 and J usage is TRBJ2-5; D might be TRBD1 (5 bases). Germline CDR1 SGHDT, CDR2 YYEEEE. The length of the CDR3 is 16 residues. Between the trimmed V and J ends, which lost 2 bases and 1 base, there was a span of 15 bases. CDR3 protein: CASSFRQWAPQETQYF. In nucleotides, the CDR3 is TGTGCCAGCAGCTTCAGACAGTGGGCCCCCCAAGAGACCCAGTACTTC.

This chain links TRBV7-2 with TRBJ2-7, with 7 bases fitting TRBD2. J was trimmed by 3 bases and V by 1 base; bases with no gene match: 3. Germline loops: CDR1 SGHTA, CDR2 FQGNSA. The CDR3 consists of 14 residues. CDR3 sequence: CASSLGPSGYEQYF. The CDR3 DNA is TGTGCCAGCAGCTTAGGGCCTAGCGGCTACGAGCAGTACTTC.

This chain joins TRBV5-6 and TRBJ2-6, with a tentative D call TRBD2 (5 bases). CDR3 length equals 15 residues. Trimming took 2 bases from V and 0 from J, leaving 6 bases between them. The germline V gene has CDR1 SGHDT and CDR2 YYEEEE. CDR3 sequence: CASSLEGSGANVLTF. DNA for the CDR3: TGTGCCAGCAGCTTAGAGGGCTCTGGGGCCAACGTCCTGACTTTC. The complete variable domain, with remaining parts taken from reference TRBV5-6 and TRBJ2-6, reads DAGVTQSPTHLIKTRGQQVTLRCSPKSGHDTVSWYQQALGQGPQFIFQYYEEEERQRGNFPDRFSGHQFPNYSSELNVNALLLGDSALYLCASSLEGSGANVLTFGAGSRLTVL.

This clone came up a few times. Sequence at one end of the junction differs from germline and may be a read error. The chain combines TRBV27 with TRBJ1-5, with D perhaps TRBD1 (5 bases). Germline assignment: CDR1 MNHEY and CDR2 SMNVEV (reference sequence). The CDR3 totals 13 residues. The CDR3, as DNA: TGTGCCAGCAGTCTATCCAGGGTTCAGCCCCAGCATTTT. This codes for CASSLSRVQPQHF.

The CDR3 region is CASRQQGARTGELFF. For the CDR3, the DNA is TGTGCCAGCAGGCAACAGGGGGCTCGAACCGGGGAGCTGTTTTTT. The J gene is TRBJ2-2, the V gene TRBV27; 9 bases match TRBD1. The CDR3 has 15 amino acids. Losses at the gene ends were 6 bases for V and 5 bases for J; bases not matched to a gene: 7. CDR1 is MNHEY, CDR2 SMNVEV, per germline (reference sequence).

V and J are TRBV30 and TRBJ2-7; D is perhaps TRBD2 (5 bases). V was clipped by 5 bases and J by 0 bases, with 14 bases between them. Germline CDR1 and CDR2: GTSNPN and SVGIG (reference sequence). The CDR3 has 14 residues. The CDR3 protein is CAWVSGTYSYEQYF. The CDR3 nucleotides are TGTGCCTGGGTAAGCGGAACATACTCCTACGAGCAGTACTTC. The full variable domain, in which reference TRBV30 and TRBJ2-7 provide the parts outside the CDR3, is SQTIHQWPATLVQPVGSPLSLECTVEGTSNPNLYWYRQAAGRGLQLLFYSVGIGQISSEVPQNLSASRPQDRQFILSSKKLLLSDSGFYLCAWVSGTYSYEQYFGPGTRLTVT.

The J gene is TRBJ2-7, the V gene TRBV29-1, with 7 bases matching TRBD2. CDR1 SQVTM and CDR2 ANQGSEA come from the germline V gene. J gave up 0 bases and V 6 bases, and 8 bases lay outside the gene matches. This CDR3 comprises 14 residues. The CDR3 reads CSVESSGSSYEQYF. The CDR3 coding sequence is TGCAGCGTCGAGTCTAGCGGAAGCTCCTACGAGCAGTACTTC.

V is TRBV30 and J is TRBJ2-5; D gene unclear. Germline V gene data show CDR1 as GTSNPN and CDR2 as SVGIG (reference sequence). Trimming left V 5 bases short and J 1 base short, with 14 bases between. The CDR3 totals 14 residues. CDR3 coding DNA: TGTGCCTGGGCCCCCTCCGGGTCCCAAGAGACCCAGTACTTC. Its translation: CAWAPSGSQETQYF.

The CDR3 is CASSERGTDGYTF. The CDR3 DNA reads TGTGCCAGCAGTGAACGAGGGACAGATGGCTACACCTTC. The chain links TRBV25-1 to TRBJ1-2, with 7 bases lining up with TRBD1. V lost 2 bases and J lost 6; bases outside the gene matches: 3. The length of the CDR3 is 13 residues. CDR1 is MGHDK and CDR2 is SYGVNS in the germline V gene.

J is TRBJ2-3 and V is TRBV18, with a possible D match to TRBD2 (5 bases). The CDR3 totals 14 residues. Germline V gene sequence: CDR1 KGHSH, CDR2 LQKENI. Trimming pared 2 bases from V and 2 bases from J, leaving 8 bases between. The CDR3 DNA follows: TGTGCCAGCTCACCAACTAGAGACACAGATACGCAGTATTTT. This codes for CASSPTRDTDTQYF.

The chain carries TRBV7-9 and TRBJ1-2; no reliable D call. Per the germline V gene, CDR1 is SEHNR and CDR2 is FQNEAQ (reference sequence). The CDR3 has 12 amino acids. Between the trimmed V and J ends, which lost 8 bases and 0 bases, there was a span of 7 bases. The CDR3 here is CASGTANYGYTF. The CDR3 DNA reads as TGTGCCAGCGGTACAGCTAACTATGGCTACACCTTC.

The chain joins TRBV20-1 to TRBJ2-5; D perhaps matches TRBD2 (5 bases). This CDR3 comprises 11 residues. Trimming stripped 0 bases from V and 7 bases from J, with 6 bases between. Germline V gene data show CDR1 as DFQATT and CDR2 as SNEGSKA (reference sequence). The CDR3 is CSARESGTQYF. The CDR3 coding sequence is TGCAGTGCTAGAGAGAGCGGGACCCAGTACTTC.

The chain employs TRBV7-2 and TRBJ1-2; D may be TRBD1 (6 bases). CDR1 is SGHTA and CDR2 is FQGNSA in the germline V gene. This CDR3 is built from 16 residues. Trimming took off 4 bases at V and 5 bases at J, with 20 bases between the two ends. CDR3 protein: CASSSSYREGRYGYTF. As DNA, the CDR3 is TGTGCCAGCAGCTCCTCATACAGGGAGGGTAGATATGGCTACACCTTC.

The CDR3 DNA reads as TGCAGCGTTGAAGGTACGGGGAGATCAGCCTACGAGCAGTACTTC. It yields the protein CSVEGTGRSAYEQYF. The chain has TRBV29-1 and TRBJ2-5; D might be TRBD2 (5 bases). The J call is uncertain, as TRBJ2-7 better fits the DNA end. Germline lookup yields CDR1 SQVTM and CDR2 ANQGSEA. The CDR3 totals 15 residues.

CDR3 sequence reads: CASSPGGSGGELFF. As DNA, the CDR3 is TGTGCCAGCAGTCCCGGCGGGAGCGGCGGGGAGCTGTTTTTT. The rearrangement links TRBV6-6 to TRBJ2-2, with 7 bases lining up with TRBD2. This CDR3 spans 14 amino acids. V was pared by 5 bases and J by 7 bases, with 7 bases of the junction left unmatched. Per the germline V gene, CDR1 is MNHNY and CDR2 is SVGAGI (reference sequence).

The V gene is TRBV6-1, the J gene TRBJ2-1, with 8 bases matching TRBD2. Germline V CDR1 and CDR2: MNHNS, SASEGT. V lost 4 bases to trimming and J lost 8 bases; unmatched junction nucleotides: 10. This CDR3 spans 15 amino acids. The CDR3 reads CASSGEREMVDEQFF. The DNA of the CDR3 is TGTGCCAGCAGTGGAGAGCGGGAGATGGTGGATGAGCAGTTCTTC.

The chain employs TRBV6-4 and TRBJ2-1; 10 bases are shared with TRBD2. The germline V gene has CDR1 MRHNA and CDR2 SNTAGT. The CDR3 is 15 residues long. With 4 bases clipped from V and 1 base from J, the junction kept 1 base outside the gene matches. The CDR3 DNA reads TGTGCCAGCAGTGTACTAGCGGGGTCCTACAATGAGCAGTTCTTC. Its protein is CASSVLAGSYNEQFF.